Sequencing of this T cell receptor (beta chain) was carried out in a study of T cells in localized non-small cell lung cancer. Lung tissue at least 2 cm from the tumor margin was confirmed free of atypia. Findings and limits, study-wide: Longer survival (overall) was linked to higher T cell density in blood. Adjacent lung was found to contain a median approximately 60 of the top 100 tumor clones. Uninvolved adjacent lung had higher T cell clonality than tumor and all other tissues.

Method: immunoSEQ multiplex PCR; TCRdb's copy keeps in-frame clones and lacks some. This sample has 650 to 800 clones, with around 23% found just once. Per the germline V gene, CDR1 is SGHNT and CDR2 is YENEEA. The CDR3 is made up of 15 amino acids. V was pared by 5 bases and J by 4 bases, with 17 bases between. Notes on this clone: Antigen: not known.

The source is a woman aged 35-75 years with stage II squamous cell lung carcinoma. This sequence joins TRBV11-3 and TRBJ2-5; D gene uncertain. The sequencing used normal lung tissue next to the tumor, collected before any cancer treatment. The CDR3 DNA sequence: TGTGCCAGCAGCCCAGGTTCTACGGAGCGAGAGACCCAGTACTTC. Translated: CASSPGSTERETQYF.